This T cell receptor beta chain was identified in a study of T cell changes during pregnancy in multiple sclerosis. Some clones are missing from TCRdb's copy, which holds only in-frame ones; the method was immunoSEQ multiplex PCR. The profile shows 90,000 or so clones, more than 85% of them singletons. CDR3 size: 15 residues. Trimming removed 4 bases from V and 9 bases from J; junction bases left unmatched: 9. Germline lookup yields CDR1 MNHEY and CDR2 SMNVEV (reference sequence). Sample: peripheral blood, taken in the first trimester of pregnancy. The V and J genes are TRBV27 and TRBJ2-1; 10 nucleotides match TRBD1. The receptor comes from a female donor with multiple sclerosis, enrolled in a pregnancy study. The CDR3, as DNA: TGTGCCAGCAGTTCCCCTCGGACAGGGGGAAGTGAGCAGTTCTTC. Its protein is CASSSPRTGGSEQFF.